This T cell receptor beta chain appears in the sequencing data of a study of regulatory T cells in long-lasting Graves disease. Through Arm-PCR of CDR3 regions and iRepertoire HTBI primers, TCR beta libraries were built. TCRdb reanalysed the multiplex PCR reads using MiXCR and keeps one entry per CDR3 protein. The table records under 450,000 distinct CDR3 sequences, about 25% of them present only once. Time point given: persistent/refractory GD, antithyroid drugs over 5 years with positive TRAb. With RNA extracted from PBMCs as input, the TCR library was made. The CDR3 loop spans 15 amino acids. Germline V lookup: CDR1 SGHRS, CDR2 YFSETQ. V lost 4 bases and J 0 bases, leaving 14 bases between the germline ends.

Specimen: peripheral blood mononuclear cells (PBMCs), collected when the disease was refractory, from a patient treated with antithyroid drugs. The rearrangement links TRBV5-1 to TRBJ2-7; no reliable D call. The sequence was obtained from a female donor with Graves disease. In DNA form, the CDR3 reads TGCGCCAGCAGCCTGGACGGCTGGGTCTCCTACGAGCAGTACTTC. The encoded protein is CASSLDGWVSYEQYF.